One sample yielded the 13 T cell receptor beta chains listed below, sequenced in a study of regulatory T cells in long-lasting Graves disease. Time point denoted: newly diagnosed GD, antithyroid drugs for less than 3 months. TCR sequences were obtained from RNA taken from PBMCs. Investigators prepared the TCR beta libraries by applying iRepertoire HTBI primers and Arm-PCR of CDR3 regions. Each CDR3 protein gets one entry after TCRdb re-called the multiplex PCR reads with MiXCR. There are 200,000 to 250,000 distinct CDR3 sequences in the sample; roughly 18% occur only once, and approximately 10% lies in the top ten. The data also belong to a second study, concerning T cells in Graves' hyperthyroidism and ophthalmopathy.

This specimen was peripheral blood mononuclear cells (PBMCs), taken at new diagnosis, from a patient treated with antithyroid drugs. These receptors were taken from a woman aged 30 to 39 with Graves disease.

This clonotype has a count of ten or more. The chain has TRBV19 and TRBJ1-5; 9 nucleotides agree with TRBD1. The CDR3 length is 14 residues. The junction had 8 bases not matched to a gene; V was cut back by 8 bases and J by 6 bases. Germline CDR1 reads LNHDA; CDR2 reads SQIVND (reference sequence). The CDR3 region has the DNA TGTGCCAGTCAAACAGGGGGCGATTTTCAGCCCCAGCATTTT. Its protein is CASQTGGDFQPQHF.

This chain links TRBV18 with TRBJ2-7; TRBD1 aligns across 7 bases. This CDR3 has 12 amino acids. J gave up 5 bases and V 4 bases, and 2 bases lay outside the gene matches. Germline V lookup: CDR1 KGHSH, CDR2 LQKENI. CDR3 nucleotides: TGTGCCAGCTCACGGGGGACAGACGAGCAGTACTTC. Residues: CASSRGTDEQYF.

This clonotype was detected a few times. The J gene is TRBJ2-3, the V gene TRBV6-6, with D hard to call. CDR3 size: 15 residues. CDR1 and CDR2 (germline): MNHNY, SVGAGI (reference sequence). Trimming took off 0 bases at V and 5 bases at J, with 12 bases between the two ends. Here the CDR3 reads CASSYSIARLDTQYF. Written as DNA, the CDR3 is TGTGCCAGCAGTTACTCGATAGCACGCTTAGATACGCAGTATTTT.

This clonotype was counted at least ten times. For the CDR3, the DNA is TGTGCCAGCACAAACAGGCGAAGGGAGACCCAGTACTTC. Translation gives CASTNRRRETQYF. The rearrangement uses TRBV6-1 and TRBJ2-5, with D tentatively TRBD1 (5 bases). V dropped 7 bases and J dropped 5 bases, with 14 bases sitting between them. The V gene's germline CDR1 is MNHNS and CDR2 SASEGT. CDR3 length: 13 amino acids.

Ten or more counts support this clonotype. This CDR3 reads CSDNEQFF. The CDR3 DNA sequence: TGCAGTGACAATGAGCAGTTCTTC. V is TRBV20-1 and J is TRBJ2-1; D ambiguous. V shed 7 bases and J shed 5 bases, with 0 bases lying between them. From germline, CDR1 is DFQATT and CDR2 SNEGSKA (reference sequence). The CDR3 totals 8 residues.

This clonotype was detected many times. The chain uses TRBV6-5 and TRBJ2-7, with TRBD1 as a possible D gene (6 bases). V dropped 4 bases and J dropped 3 bases, with 19 bases sitting between them. This CDR3 spans 16 amino acids. The germline gives CDR1 MNHEY, CDR2 SVGAGI. The CDR3 loop is CASSLDSGTPNYEQYF. The DNA for the CDR3 is TGTGCCAGCAGTTTGGATTCCGGGACACCAAACTACGAGCAGTACTTC.

Ten or more counts support this clonotype. The V gene is TRBV27, the J gene TRBJ2-7; possible D gene TRBD2, 7 bases. Germline lookup yields CDR1 MNHEY and CDR2 SMNVEV (reference sequence). The V gene lost 0 bases and the J gene lost 0 bases, with 18 bases spanning the gap. The CDR3 contains 18 residues. In DNA form, the CDR3 reads TGTGCCAGCAGTTTATCTGGCCTTGGCGGGGGCCCCTCCTACGAGCAGTACTTC. Encoded protein: CASSLSGLGGGPSYEQYF.

This clonotype was seen ten or more times. The chain employs TRBV7-9 and TRBJ1-4; D is ambiguous. The germline CDR1 and CDR2 sequences are SEHNR and FQNEAQ (reference sequence). With 10 bases removed from V and 4 bases from J, the gap between germline ends came to 7 bases. The CDR3 totals 11 residues. CDR3 DNA: TGTGCCACCTTGGGTAATGAAAAACTGTTTTTT. Translation gives CATLGNEKLFF.

This clonotype has more than one count but fewer than ten. The chain combines TRBV19 with TRBJ1-4; unclear D gene. Trimming left V 6 bases short and J 3 bases short, with 11 bases between. CDR1 and CDR2 from the germline V gene are LNHDA and SQIVND (reference sequence). The CDR3 consists of 14 residues. CDR3 bases: TGTGCCAGTAGCCCCGGGTATCCTAATGAAAAACTGTTTTTT. Its translation is CASSPGYPNEKLFF.

The chain recombines TRBV30 with TRBJ2-3; D might be TRBD1 or TRBD2, each matching 5 bases. V shed 3 bases and J shed 1 base, with 11 bases lying between them. This CDR3 is built from 14 residues. Germline V gene data show CDR1 as GTSNPN and CDR2 as SVGIG (reference sequence). CDR3 DNA: TGTGCCTGGAGGCCAATGGGGGGCACAGATACGCAGTATTTT. Its translation: CAWRPMGGTDTQYF.

The chain employs TRBV20-1 and TRBJ2-1, with 14 bases aligning to TRBD2. The germline gives CDR1 DFQATT, CDR2 SNEGSKA (reference sequence). This CDR3 is 17 amino acids long. Trimming at V came to 4 bases and at J to 0 bases, leaving 5 bases not matched to a gene. CDR3 amino acids: CSANSGLAGASYNEQFF. In DNA form, the CDR3 reads TGCAGTGCTAACTCGGGACTAGCGGGGGCCTCCTACAATGAGCAGTTCTTC.

This clonotype was found many times. The gene calls are TRBV28 and TRBJ2-7; 9 bases are a match to TRBD1. Per germline, CDR1 MDHEN and CDR2 SYDVKM. The ends lost 5 bases at V and 4 bases at J; junction bases unmatched: 9. This CDR3 contains 15 residues. The CDR3 nucleotides read TGTGCCAGCAGTCCTACCGGGACAGGGAGGTACGAGCAGTACTTC. It is translated as CASSPTGTGRYEQYF.

This clonotype was seen ten or more times. The rearrangement links TRBV7-9 to TRBJ2-7, with unresolved D. V lost 11 bases to trimming and J lost 2 bases, with 10 bases between them. This CDR3 region has 11 residues. CDR1 is SEHNR and CDR2 is FQNEAQ in the germline V gene (reference sequence). CDR3 sequence reads: CAYFTAYEQYF. CDR3 in DNA: TGTGCCTACTTCACGGCCTACGAGCAGTACTTC.